These 14 T cell receptor beta chains came from one sample sequenced in a study of blood T cell repertoires in COVID-19. Some clones are missing from TCRdb's copy, which holds only in-frame ones; the method was immunoSEQ multiplex PCR. The sample holds about 480,000 clones, approximately 88% seen once. Sequenced sample: peripheral blood. The receptors were sampled from a woman aged 45-65 years with COVID-19, enrolled during active disease.

This clone occurred a few times. The chain links TRBV19 to TRBJ1-5; 8 bases map to TRBD1. The germline gives CDR1 LNHDA, CDR2 SQIVND (reference sequence). V was pared by 9 bases and J by 6 bases, with 10 bases of the junction left unmatched. This CDR3 is 14 amino acids long. The CDR3: CASGRGQVGQPQHF. CDR3 coding DNA: TGTGCCAGCGGCAGGGGGCAGGTGGGTCAGCCCCAGCATTTT.

This clone appeared a few times. This sequence joins TRBV5-1 and TRBJ2-3; 9 bases align to TRBD2. In germline, CDR1 is SGHRS, CDR2 YFSETQ. V trimming: 0 bases; J trimming: 6 bases; junction bases outside the gene matches: 11. The CDR3 extends over 17 amino acids. DNA for the CDR3: TGCGCCAGCAGCTTGGAATTTAGCGGGGGTCACCCGGATACGCAGTATTTT. Translated, it gives CASSLEFSGGHPDTQYF.

The chain combines TRBV6-5 with TRBJ1-1; D uncertain. Looked up from germline, CDR1 is MNHEY and CDR2 is SVGAGI. Deletions cut 2 bases from V and 6 bases from J, with 7 bases between. This CDR3 spans 12 amino acids. The CDR3 here is CASSYLGAEAFF. The CDR3 DNA reads TGTGCCAGCAGTTACCTGGGCGCTGAAGCTTTCTTT.

This clone appeared once. The chain joins TRBV19 to TRBJ1-4, with TRBD1 identical over 11 bases. With 6 bases clipped from V and 10 bases from J, the junction kept 7 bases outside the gene matches. This CDR3 is built from 14 residues. The germline gives CDR1 LNHDA, CDR2 SQIVND (reference sequence). The chain's CDR3 is CASSIGTGGGKLFF. CDR3 in DNA: TGTGCCAGTAGCATCGGGACAGGGGGAGGAAAACTGTTTTTT.

CDR3 amino acids: CASSYLSTEESEKLFF. CDR3 coding DNA: TGTGCCAGCAGTTACTTATCGACGGAGGAAAGCGAAAAACTGTTTTTT. This chain uses TRBV6-5 with TRBJ1-4; D remains ambiguous. The ends were cut back, 1 base at V and 8 bases at J, with 17 bases in the middle. This CDR3 region has 16 residues. CDR1 and CDR2 from the germline V gene are MNHEY and SVGAGI.

The chain joins TRBV12-3 or TRBV12-4 to TRBJ1-2; no reliable D call. With 11 bases removed from V and 0 bases from J, the gap between germline ends came to 13 bases. The CDR3 consists of 13 residues. This chain's CDR3 is CAEGEAANYGYTF. The CDR3 bases are TGTGCCGAGGGCGAGGCGGCTAACTATGGCTACACCTTC.

About this clone: Within the sample, other DNA sequences also encode this same CDR3. The J gene is TRBJ2-3, the V gene TRBV11-2; TRBD1 is a possible D gene (5 bases). With 1 base removed from V and 6 bases from J, the gap between germline ends came to 8 bases. The CDR3 covers 13 residues. Germline-derived CDR1 and CDR2 are SGHAT and FQNNGV. CDR3 in amino acids: CASSLVGADTQYF. In DNA, the CDR3 is TGTGCCAGCAGCTTAGTAGGGGCCGATACGCAGTATTTT.

The chain joins TRBV6-5 to TRBJ1-4, with TRBD1 matching over 7 bases. The CDR3 length is 14 residues. V dropped 11 bases and J dropped 4; count of bases not matched to a gene: 10. Germline V gene sequence: CDR1 MNHEY, CDR2 SVGAGI. This CDR3 reads CASTGAAFNEKLFF. CDR3 coding DNA: TGTGCCTCAACAGGGGCCGCATTTAATGAAAAACTGTTTTTT.

The chain joins TRBV9 to TRBJ1-3; 11 bases are shared with TRBD1. The CDR3 runs 14 residues. Germline V gene data show CDR1 as SGDLS and CDR2 as YYNGEE. V shed 3 bases and J 7 bases; nucleotides not matched to a gene: 3. In nucleotides, the CDR3 is TGTGCCAGCAGCGGGGGACAGGGGGTGAACACCATATATTTT. Protein product: CASSGGQGVNTIYF.

This chain links TRBV3-1 (or the pseudogene TRBV3-2) with TRBJ1-5; D is ambiguous. Germline-derived CDR1 and CDR2 are LGHDT and YNNKEL (reference sequence). The CDR3 extends over 13 amino acids. Trimming took 4 bases from V and 5 from J, leaving 9 bases between them. The CDR3 loop is CASSLLGDQPQHF. The CDR3 DNA sequence: TGTGCCAGCAGCCTTCTCGGGGATCAGCCCCAGCATTTT.

This clone has a handful of counts. V is TRBV23-1 and J is TRBJ2-3, with 7 bases identical to TRBD1. TRBV23-1 is treated as an ORF (open reading frame) with a function not yet certain. The ends lost 6 bases at V and 7 bases at J; junction bases unmatched: 10. CDR3 length: 14 residues. The CDR3 DNA sequence: TGCGCCAGCAGGACAGGGCGTAGGTCGAATACGCAGTATTTT. Its translation: CASRTGRRSNTQYF.

This chain links TRBV24-1 with TRBJ2-7; possibly TRBD1 for D (6 bases). Germline V gene sequence: CDR1 KGHDR, CDR2 SFDVKD. V lost 4 bases to trimming and J lost 0 bases, with 15 bases between them. The CDR3 is 16 residues long. CDR3 nucleotide sequence: TGTGCCACCAGTGAGCCCAGGGACAATAGCTCCTACGAGCAGTACTTC. It specifies CATSEPRDNSSYEQYF.

The V and J genes are TRBV5-4 and TRBJ2-5, with a tentative D call TRBD2 (6 bases). Looked up from germline, CDR1 is SGHNT and CDR2 is YYREEE (reference sequence). The CDR3 extends over 14 amino acids. V shed 9 bases and J shed 4 bases, with 19 bases lying between them. The CDR3 DNA reads TGTGCCACCTCAACCCAACGGGGGAGAGAGACCCAGTACTTC. Amino acids: CATSTQRGRETQYF.

V usage is TRBV18 and J usage is TRBJ2-5, with D possibly being TRBD1 (6 bases). This CDR3 is built from 14 residues. The V and J ends lost 4 bases and 0 bases respectively, with 9 bases between them. Germline values: CDR1 KGHSH, CDR2 LQKENI. CDR3 residues: CASSRGQDQETQYF. The CDR3 DNA reads as TGTGCCAGCTCACGGGGGCAGGACCAAGAGACCCAGTACTTC.